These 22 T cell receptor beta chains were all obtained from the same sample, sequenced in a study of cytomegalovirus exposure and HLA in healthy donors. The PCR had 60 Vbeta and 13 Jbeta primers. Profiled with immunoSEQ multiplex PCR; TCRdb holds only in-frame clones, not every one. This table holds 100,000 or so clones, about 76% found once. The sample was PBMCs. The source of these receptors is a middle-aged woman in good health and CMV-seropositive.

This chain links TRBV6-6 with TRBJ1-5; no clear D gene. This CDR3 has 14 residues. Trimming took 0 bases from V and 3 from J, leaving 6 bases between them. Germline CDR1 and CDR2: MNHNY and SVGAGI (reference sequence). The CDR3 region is CASSYSGSNQPQHF. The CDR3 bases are TGTGCCAGCAGTTACTCGGGCTCCAATCAGCCCCAGCATTTT.

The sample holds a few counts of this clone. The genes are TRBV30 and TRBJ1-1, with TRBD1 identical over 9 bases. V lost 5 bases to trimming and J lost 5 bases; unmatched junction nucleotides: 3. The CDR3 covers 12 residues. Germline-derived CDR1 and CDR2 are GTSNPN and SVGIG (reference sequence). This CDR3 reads CAWGQGLTEAFF. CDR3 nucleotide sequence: TGTGCCTGGGGACAGGGGCTTACTGAAGCTTTCTTT.

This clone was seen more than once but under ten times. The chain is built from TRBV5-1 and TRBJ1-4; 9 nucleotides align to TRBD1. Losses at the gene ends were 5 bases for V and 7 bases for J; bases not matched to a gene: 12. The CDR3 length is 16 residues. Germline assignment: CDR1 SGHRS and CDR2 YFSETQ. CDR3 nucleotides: TGCGCCAGCAGTTACTCCGGGACAGGGAACGGTGAAAAACTGTTTTTT. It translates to CASSYSGTGNGEKLFF. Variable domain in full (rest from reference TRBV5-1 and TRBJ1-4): KAGVTQTPRYLIKTRGQQVTLSCSPISGHRSVSWYQQTPGQGLQFLFEYFSETQRNKGNFPGRFSGRQFSNSRSEMNVSTLELGDSALYLCASSYSGTGNGEKLFFGSGTQLSVL.

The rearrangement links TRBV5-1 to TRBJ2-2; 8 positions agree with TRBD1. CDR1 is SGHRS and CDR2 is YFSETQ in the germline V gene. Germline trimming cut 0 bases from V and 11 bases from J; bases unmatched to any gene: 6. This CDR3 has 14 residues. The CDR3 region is CASSLAPGGEELFF. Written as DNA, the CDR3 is TGCGCCAGCAGCTTGGCCCCAGGGGGCGAAGAGCTGTTTTTT.

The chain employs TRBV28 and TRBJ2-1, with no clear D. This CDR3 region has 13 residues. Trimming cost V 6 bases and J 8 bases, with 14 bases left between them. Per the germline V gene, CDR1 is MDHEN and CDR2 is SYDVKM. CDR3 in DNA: TGTGCCAGCAGCCCCGTAAATCTCGATGAGCAGTTCTTC. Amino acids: CASSPVNLDEQFF.

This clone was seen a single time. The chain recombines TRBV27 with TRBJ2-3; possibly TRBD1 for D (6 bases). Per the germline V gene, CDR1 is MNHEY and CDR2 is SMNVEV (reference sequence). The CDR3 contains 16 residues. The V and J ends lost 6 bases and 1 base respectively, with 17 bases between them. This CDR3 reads CASRTVTGPRTDTQYF. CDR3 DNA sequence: TGTGCCAGCAGAACTGTCACAGGGCCTCGCACAGATACGCAGTATTTT.

The chain's CDR3 is CASSLWRTPHNSGANVLTF. The CDR3, as DNA: TGTGCCAGCAGCTTGTGGAGAACTCCCCATAACTCTGGGGCCAACGTCCTGACTTTC. The V call is TRBV5-6, the J call TRBJ2-6; D remains unclear. The germline CDR1 and CDR2 sequences are SGHDT and YYEEEE. The CDR3 totals 19 residues. V was cut by 1 base and J by 0 bases, with 17 bases left in between.

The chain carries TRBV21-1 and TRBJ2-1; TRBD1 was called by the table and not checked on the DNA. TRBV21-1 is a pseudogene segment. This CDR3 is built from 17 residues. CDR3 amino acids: CASSGPRGTGSYNEQFF. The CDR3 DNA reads TGTGCCAGCAGCGGACCGCGCGGGACAGGCTCCTACAATGAGCAGTTCTTC.

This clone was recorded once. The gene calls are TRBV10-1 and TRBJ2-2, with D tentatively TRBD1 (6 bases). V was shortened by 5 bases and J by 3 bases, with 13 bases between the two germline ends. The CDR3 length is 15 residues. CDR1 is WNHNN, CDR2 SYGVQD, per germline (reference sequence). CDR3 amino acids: CASSTGTPYTGELFF. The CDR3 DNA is TGCGCCAGCAGTACCGGGACACCTTACACCGGGGAGCTGTTTTTT.

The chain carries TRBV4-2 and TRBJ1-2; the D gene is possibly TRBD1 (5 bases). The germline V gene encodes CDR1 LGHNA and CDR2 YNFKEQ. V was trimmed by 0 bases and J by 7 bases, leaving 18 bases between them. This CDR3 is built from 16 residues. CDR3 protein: CASSQDASGRELGYTF. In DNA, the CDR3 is TGTGCCAGCAGCCAAGATGCGTCAGGGAGGGAGCTTGGCTACACCTTC.

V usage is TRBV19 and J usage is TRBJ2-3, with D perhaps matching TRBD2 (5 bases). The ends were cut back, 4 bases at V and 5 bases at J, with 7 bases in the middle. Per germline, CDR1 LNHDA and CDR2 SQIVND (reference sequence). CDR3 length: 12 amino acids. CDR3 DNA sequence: TGTGCCAGTAGTACGGGATTAGATACGCAGTATTTT. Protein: CASSTGLDTQYF.

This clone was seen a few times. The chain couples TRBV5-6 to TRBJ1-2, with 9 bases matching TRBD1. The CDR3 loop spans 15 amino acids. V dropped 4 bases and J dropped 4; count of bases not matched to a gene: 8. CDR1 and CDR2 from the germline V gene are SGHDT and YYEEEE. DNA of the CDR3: TGTGCCAGCAGCCCGGGACAGGGACTCCCCTATGGCTACACCTTC. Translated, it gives CASSPGQGLPYGYTF.

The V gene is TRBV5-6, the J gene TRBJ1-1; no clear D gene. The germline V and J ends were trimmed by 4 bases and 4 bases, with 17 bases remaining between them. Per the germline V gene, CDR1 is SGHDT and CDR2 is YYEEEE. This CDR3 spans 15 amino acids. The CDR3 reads CASSPRSPLGTEAFF. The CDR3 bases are TGTGCCAGCAGCCCTAGGAGCCCCTTGGGCACTGAAGCTTTCTTT. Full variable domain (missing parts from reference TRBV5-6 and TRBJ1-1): DAGVTQSPTHLIKTRGQQVTLRCSPKSGHDTVSWYQQALGQGPQFIFQYYEEEERQRGNFPDRFSGHQFPNYSSELNVNALLLGDSALYLCASSPRSPLGTEAFFGQGTRLTVV.

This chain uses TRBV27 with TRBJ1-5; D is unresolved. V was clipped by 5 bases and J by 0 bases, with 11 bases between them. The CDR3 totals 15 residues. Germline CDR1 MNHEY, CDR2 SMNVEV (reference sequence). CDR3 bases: TGTGCCAGCAGTATCTGGCAGAATAGCAATCAGCCCCAGCATTTT. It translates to CASSIWQNSNQPQHF.

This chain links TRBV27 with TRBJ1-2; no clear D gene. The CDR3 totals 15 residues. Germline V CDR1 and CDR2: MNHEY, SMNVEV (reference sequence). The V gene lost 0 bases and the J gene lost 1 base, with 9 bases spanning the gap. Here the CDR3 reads CASSLSSGFNYGYTF. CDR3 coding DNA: TGTGCCAGCAGTTTATCTAGCGGATTTAACTATGGCTACACCTTC.

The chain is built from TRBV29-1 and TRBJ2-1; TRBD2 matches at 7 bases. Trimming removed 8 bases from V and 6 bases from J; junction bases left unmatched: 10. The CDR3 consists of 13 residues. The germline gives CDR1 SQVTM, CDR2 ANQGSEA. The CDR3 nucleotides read TGCAGCCCTGGGGCGGGAGATTCCAATGAGCAGTTCTTC. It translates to CSPGAGDSNEQFF.

The CDR3 region is CASSVGGFQETQYF. The CDR3 DNA sequence: TGTGCCAGCAGCGTGGGGGGGTTCCAAGAGACCCAGTACTTC. The V gene is TRBV7-2, the J gene TRBJ2-5; TRBD2 matches 7 bases. The CDR3 extends over 14 amino acids. CDR1 and CDR2 from the germline V gene are SGHTA and FQGNSA. V shed 5 bases and J 1 base; nucleotides not matched to a gene: 4.

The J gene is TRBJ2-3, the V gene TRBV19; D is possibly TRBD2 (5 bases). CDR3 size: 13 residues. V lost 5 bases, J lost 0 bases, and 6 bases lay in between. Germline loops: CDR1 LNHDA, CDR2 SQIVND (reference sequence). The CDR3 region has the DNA TGTGCCAGTAGTGGGAGTAGCACAGATACGCAGTATTTT. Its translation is CASSGSSTDTQYF.

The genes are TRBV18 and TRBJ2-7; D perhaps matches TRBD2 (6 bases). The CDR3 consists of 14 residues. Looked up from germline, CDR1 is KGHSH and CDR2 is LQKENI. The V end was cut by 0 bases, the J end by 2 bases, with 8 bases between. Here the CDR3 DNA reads TGTGCCAGCTCACCACCGGCGGGAACCTACGAGCAGTACTTC. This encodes CASSPPAGTYEQYF.

The CDR3 nucleotides are TGTGCCAGCAGTTTATTCGCAGGGGGTAGTAATTCACCCCTCCACTTT. As protein: CASSLFAGGSNSPLHF. V gene TRBV28 combines with J gene TRBJ1-6; 7 nucleotides agree with TRBD1. V was clipped by 1 base and J by 6 bases; unmatched bases: 6. Germline V gene lookup returns CDR1 MDHEN and CDR2 SYDVKM. CDR3 length: 16 amino acids.

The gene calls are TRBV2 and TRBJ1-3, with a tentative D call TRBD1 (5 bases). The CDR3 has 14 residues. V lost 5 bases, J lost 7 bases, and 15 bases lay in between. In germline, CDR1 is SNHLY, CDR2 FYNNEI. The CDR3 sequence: CASSPRQPSNTIYF. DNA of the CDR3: TGTGCCAGCAGTCCAAGACAGCCTTCTAACACCATATATTTT.

The CDR3 region is CASSLDRGLNTEAFF. In DNA form, the CDR3 reads TGTGCCAGCAGCTTAGACAGGGGCTTGAACACTGAAGCTTTCTTT. This sequence joins TRBV11-2 and TRBJ1-1; a possible D gene is TRBD1 (6 bases). Germline V CDR1 and CDR2: SGHAT, FQNNGV. Trimming shortened V by 0 bases and J by 0 bases, and 8 bases separated the two germline ends. The CDR3 loop spans 15 amino acids.